This T cell receptor (beta chain) was sequenced in a study of PD-1 blockade in classical Hodgkin lymphoma (dated by TCRdb to the early 2020s). Regarding the complete study: Nivolumab dosing was 3 mg/kg intravenously every 2 weeks, continuing until either disease progression or unacceptable toxicity. The study used CyTOF and TCR beta sequencing to define a peripheral blood immune signature of response to PD-1 blockade in classical Hodgkin lymphoma. The research as a whole found: Lower diversity was observed in patients in whom nivolumab was started less than 1 year after ASCT, and these patients were excluded from later analyses so that confounding by immune reconstitution would be avoided. By C4D1, a significant rise was seen in CD4+ TCR diversity but not in CD8+ TCR diversity (p=0.0027 vs p=0.16), and the rise was most apparent among complete responders (p=0.02). Baseline diversity similar to that of newly diagnosed patients was observed in trial patients achieving complete response, whereas significantly lower diversity was observed in partial responders and progressors. The study was restricted to a single clinical trial cohort, and the causes of repertoire differences, possibly disease activity or prior therapy, were left undefined. Baseline TCR diversity was reported to be lower in newly diagnosed patients than in healthy donors, and even lower in relapsed/refractory patients.

As regards this clone: There is no known antigen for this receptor. Nothing much larger sits one base from this clone, and base qualities are not available.

This sample's time point label indicates: cycle 4 day 1 (C4D1), after 6 weeks of nivolumab. Every trial patient had relapsed after autologous stem cell transplantation, and cohorts A, B and C differed in prior brentuximab vedotin exposure. The trial cohort included 55 to 65 patients with relapsed/refractory classical Hodgkin lymphoma, and each patient had a best overall response of complete response, partial response or progressive disease. In the multi-cohort phase II CheckMate 205 trial, trial patients received single-agent nivolumab. An independent review committee assessed best overall response using the 2007 International Working Group response criteria. Trial PBMCs were collected immediately before nivolumab initiation (C1D1) and during therapy at cycle 2 day 1 and cycle 4 day 1. Peripheral blood was collected in 8 mL Vacutainer Cell Preparation Tubes, from which PBMCs were isolated by centrifugation and then cryopreserved.

Genomic DNA was isolated using the Qiagen DNeasy kit from unsorted PBMCs as well as from negatively selected CD4+ and CD8+ fractions. TCR beta CDR3 regions were amplified by immunoSEQ multiplex PCR using primers annealing to V and J segments. Amplification bias was minimized using a synthetic immune receptor repertoire, and residual bias was removed computationally after sequencing. The published analysis was carried out like this. Custom Python scripts were used to quantify repertoire diversity as the Shannon entropy index. Unsorted, CD4+ and CD8+ repertoires were analyzed separately, except in combined analyses where CD4+ and CD8+ sequences were merged in silico. A clone was considered expanded if an increase in frequency of at least 2-fold after treatment relative to C1D1 was found, and a pseudocount of 0.5 was applied to clones undetected at baseline. Clones with 0 or 1 copy at C1D1 were classified as singleton clones, and clones with 2 or more copies were classified as non-singleton clones. Clones expanded in unsorted samples were labelled as CD4+, CD8+ or unknown by matching protein sequences in sorted samples from the same patient. Wilcoxon tests were applied to paired samples to test diversity changes from C1D1 to C4D1. In TCRdb, the immuneACCESS table is reduced to in-frame sequences with V and J assigned. These tables do not hold every clone; where another copy was compared, an unresolved V gene accounts for under half, and the others remain unexplained. V, J and clone size reflect that table, while D and trimming were determined from the DNA. Here the sample has about 90,000 clones; approximately 86% occur a single time. The biggest ten clones account for 17% of the sample.

The CDR1 and CDR2 encoded by the germline V gene are LGHNA and YSLEER. The CDR3, from cysteine to phenylalanine, totals 17 residues. Only the CDR3 DNA stays, 51 bases, in frame from base 1. Trimming at the junction amounts to 2 bases on V and 8 bases on J, and the germline ends lie 24 bases apart. This clonotype originated in a human donor with classical Hodgkin lymphoma. The starting material was peripheral blood mononuclear cells (PBMCs), obtained before the fourth cycle of nivolumab. This sequence uses TRBV4-3 and TRBJ1-2; TRBD1 is possibly the D segment (6 matching bases). This receptor has the CDR3 CASSQTTPGTPGGGYTF. The DNA is TGCGCCAGCAGCCAAACTACACCCGGGACACCGGGCGGCGGCTACACCTTC.